This T cell receptor (beta chain) was profiled in a study of early T cells in non-severe SARS-CoV-2 infection. Study summary: The authors sequenced bulk RNA from unsorted whole blood, leaving chains unpaired.

Overall study findings and caveats: Lookups in VDJdb leaned toward anti-spike CD8 responses and missed private and CD4 specificities.

As for this clonotype: Its antigen remains unidentified.

Individual cDNA molecules were tagged with unique molecular identifiers, the study reported. MiXCR, run by TCRdb on the 5' RACE reads, gives a single entry per CDR3 protein. Of tens of thousands of distinct CDR3 sequences listed, about 25% are singletons. CDR3 length equals 15 residues. The germline V gene encodes CDR1 KGHSH and CDR2 LQKENI. Trimming removed 0 bases at V and 1 base at J, with 6 bases between. The sequence came from an adult who was a healthcare worker with PCR-confirmed SARS-CoV-2 infection or an uninfected control (not recorded which). The V gene is TRBV18, the J gene TRBJ2-2, with no clear D. The input for sequencing was whole blood, taken at baseline. The CDR3 loop reads CASSPPIGNTGELFF. The CDR3 region has the DNA TGTGCCAGCTCACCACCGATCGGGAACACCGGGGAGCTGTTTTTT.